These T cell receptor beta chains were read from a single sample in a study of neurological immune-mediated disorders. MiXCR, applied by TCRdb to the 5' RACE reads, yields one record per CDR3 protein. The table has approximately 32,000 distinct CDR3 sequences, nearly 7.5% seen once. Sample: PBMCs. Receptor source: a woman between 35 and 50 years old in good health. Both conserved end residues are part of each CDR3. D genes are given only for firm matches. The size of a clone is reported for some rows only, either as once, few or many, or as a class for expanded clones.

J: TRBJ2-5; D: NA; V: TRBV29-1; size: many; CDR3: CSVVQMQETQYF; DNA: TGCAGCGTTGTCCAGATGCAAGAGACCCAGTACTTC
J: TRBJ2-7; D: TRBD2; V: TRBV27; size: NA; CDR3: CANSSPGLTGSEQYF; DNA: TGTGCCAACAGTTCACCGGGACTAACGGGGAGTGAGCAGTACTTC
J: TRBJ1-6; D: NA; V: TRBV6-5; size: many; CDR3: CASRLDGNSPLHF; DNA: TGTGCCAGCAGACTCGACGGAAATTCACCCCTCCACTTT
J: TRBJ2-1; D: NA; V: TRBV7-6; size: many; CDR3: CASSFLGGGRGNEQFF; DNA: TGTGCCAGCAGCTTTTTAGGTGGGGGGCGAGGTAATGAGCAGTTCTTC
J: TRBJ2-2; D: TRBD1; V: TRBV10-3; size: NA; CDR3: CAISVGTGGIGELFF; DNA: TGTGCCATCAGTGTTGGGACAGGGGGAATCGGGGAGCTGTTTTTT
J: TRBJ1-1; D: NA; V: TRBV20-1; size: many; CDR3: CSVPHRDTEAFF; DNA: TGCAGTGTACCCCACAGGGACACTGAAGCTTTCTTT
J: TRBJ2-5; D: TRBD2; V: TRBV5-1; size: many; CDR3: CASSLAGGSKYF; DNA: TGCGCCAGCAGCCTTGCGGGAGGGAGCAAGTACTTC
J: TRBJ1-1; D: NA; V: TRBV7-8; size: many; CDR3: CASSSRRGMNTEAFF; DNA: TGTGCCAGCAGCTCTCGTCGGGGGATGAACACTGAAGCTTTCTTT
J: TRBJ2-5; D: NA; V: TRBV28; size: many; CDR3: CATSGASPLQETQYF; DNA: TGTGCCACCTCAGGGGCCTCCCCCTTACAAGAGACCCAGTACTTC
J: TRBJ2-5; D: TRBD1; V: TRBV24-1; size: many; CDR3: CATSDGTGGQETQYF; DNA: TGTGCCACCAGTGACGGGACAGGGGGGCAAGAGACCCAGTACTTC
J: TRBJ1-5; D: NA; V: TRBV20-1; size: many; CDR3: CSAIVQGNSNQPQHF; DNA: TGCAGTGCAATCGTTCAGGGGAATAGCAATCAGCCCCAGCATTTT
J: TRBJ2-5; D: TRBD1; V: TRBV5-1; size: many; CDR3: CASSGDSQETQYF; DNA: TGCGCCAGCAGCGGGGACAGCCAAGAGACCCAGTACTTC